The 4 T cell receptor beta chains given below trace back to one sample, sequenced in a study of blood T cell repertoires in COVID-19. Repertoires were generated with immunoSEQ multiplex PCR, while TCRdb's copy carries only in-frame clones and drops some. The sample includes about 68,000 clones, 65% to 90% of them seen just once. The specimen sequenced was peripheral blood. The receptors here all came from a woman aged 60-70 years with acute or convalescent COVID-19.

The V and J genes are TRBV25-1 and TRBJ1-1, with a weak D call TRBD1 (6 bases). Germline V lookup: CDR1 MGHDK, CDR2 SYGVNS. V shed 2 bases and J shed 5 bases, with 12 bases lying between them. CDR3 size: 14 residues. CDR3 in amino acids: CASSEPNRETEAFF. The CDR3 DNA follows: TGTGCCAGCAGTGAACCAAACAGGGAAACTGAAGCTTTCTTT.

The chain employs TRBV5-1 and TRBJ1-6, with 8 bases matching TRBD1. The V gene end was trimmed by 3 bases and the J gene end by 10 bases; junction bases not matched to a gene: 6. Germline lookup yields CDR1 SGHRS and CDR2 YFSETQ. This CDR3 region has 14 residues. DNA of the CDR3: TGCGCCAGCAGCTACGGACAGGGTAAATCACCCCTCCACTTT. This gives the protein CASSYGQGKSPLHF.

The chain couples TRBV7-9 to TRBJ2-1; TRBD1 matches 10 bases. After removal of 4 bases from V and 6 bases from J, the junction contained 6 bases not matched to a gene. Germline V gives CDR1 SEHNR, CDR2 FQNEAQ (reference sequence). This CDR3 is 15 amino acids long. The CDR3 sequence is CASSYLGQGGNEQFF. CDR3 sequence (DNA): TGTGCCAGCAGCTACCTCGGACAGGGGGGCAATGAGCAGTTCTTC.

The chain recombines TRBV3-1 (or the pseudogene TRBV3-2) with TRBJ1-5; D is ambiguous. Deletions cut 4 bases from V and 7 bases from J, with 11 bases between. The CDR3 runs 13 residues. In germline, CDR1 is LGHDT, CDR2 YNNKEL (reference sequence). The DNA of the CDR3 is TGTGCCAGCAGCCGAAAGGGAGGACAGCCCCAGCATTTT. Translating gives CASSRKGGQPQHF.